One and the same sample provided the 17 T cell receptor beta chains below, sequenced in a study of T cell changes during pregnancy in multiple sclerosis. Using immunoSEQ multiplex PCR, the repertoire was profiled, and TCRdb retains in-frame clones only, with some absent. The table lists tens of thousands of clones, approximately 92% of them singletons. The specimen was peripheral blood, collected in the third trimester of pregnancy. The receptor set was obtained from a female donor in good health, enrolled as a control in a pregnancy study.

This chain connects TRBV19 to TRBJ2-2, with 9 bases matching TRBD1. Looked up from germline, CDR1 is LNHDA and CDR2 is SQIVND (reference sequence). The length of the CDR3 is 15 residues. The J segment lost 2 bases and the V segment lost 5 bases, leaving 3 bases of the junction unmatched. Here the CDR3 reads CASSSGQGNTGELFF. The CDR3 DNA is TGTGCCAGTAGTTCGGGACAGGGCAACACCGGGGAGCTGTTTTTT.

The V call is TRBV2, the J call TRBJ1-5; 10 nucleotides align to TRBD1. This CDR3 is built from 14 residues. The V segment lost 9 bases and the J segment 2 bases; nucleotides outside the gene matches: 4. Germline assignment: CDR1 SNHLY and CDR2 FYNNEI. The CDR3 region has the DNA TGTGCCAGTTGGGACAGGGGAGGCAATCAGCCCCAGCATTTT. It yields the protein CASWDRGGNQPQHF.

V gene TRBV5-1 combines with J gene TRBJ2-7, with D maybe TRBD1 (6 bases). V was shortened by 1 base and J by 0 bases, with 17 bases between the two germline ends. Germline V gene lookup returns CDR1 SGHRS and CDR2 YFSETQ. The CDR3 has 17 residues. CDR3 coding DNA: TGCGCCAGCAGCTTGAAAGCTCCCGGGACACGCTCCTACGAGCAGTACTTC. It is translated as CASSLKAPGTRSYEQYF.

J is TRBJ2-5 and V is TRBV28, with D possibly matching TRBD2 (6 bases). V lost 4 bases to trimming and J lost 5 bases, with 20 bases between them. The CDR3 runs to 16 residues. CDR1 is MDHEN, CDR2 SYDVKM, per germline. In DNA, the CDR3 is TGTGCCAGCAGTTCCCCCCCGGTAGCGGAGACGGAGACCCAGTACTTC. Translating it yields CASSSPPVAETETQYF.

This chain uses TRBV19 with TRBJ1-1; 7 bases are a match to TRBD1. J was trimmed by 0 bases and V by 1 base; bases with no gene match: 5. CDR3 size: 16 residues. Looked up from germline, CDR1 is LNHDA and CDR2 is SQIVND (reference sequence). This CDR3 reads CASSIARGLMNTEAFF. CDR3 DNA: TGTGCCAGTAGTATAGCGAGGGGGCTTATGAACACTGAAGCTTTCTTT.

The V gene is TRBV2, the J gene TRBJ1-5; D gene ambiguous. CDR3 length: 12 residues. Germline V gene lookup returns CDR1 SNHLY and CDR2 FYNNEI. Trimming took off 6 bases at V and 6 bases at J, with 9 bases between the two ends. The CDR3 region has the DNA TGTGCCAGCAGGGTGGCCCTTCAGCCCCAGCATTTT. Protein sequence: CASRVALQPQHF.

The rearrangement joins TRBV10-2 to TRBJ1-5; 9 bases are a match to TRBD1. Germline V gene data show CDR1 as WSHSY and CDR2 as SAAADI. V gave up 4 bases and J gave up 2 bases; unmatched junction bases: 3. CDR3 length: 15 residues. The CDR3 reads CASSGRTGGNQPQHF. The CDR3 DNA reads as TGCGCCAGCAGTGGTCGGACAGGGGGCAATCAGCCCCAGCATTTT.

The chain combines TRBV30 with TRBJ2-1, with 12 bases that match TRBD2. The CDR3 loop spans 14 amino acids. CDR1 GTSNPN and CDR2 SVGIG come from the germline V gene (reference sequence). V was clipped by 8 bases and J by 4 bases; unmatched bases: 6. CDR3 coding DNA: TGTGCCCGACGCGGACTAGCGGGATACAATGAGCAGTTCTTC. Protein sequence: CARRGLAGYNEQFF.

CDR3 region: CASRSSAGGGQETQYF. The DNA for the CDR3 is TGTGCCAGCAGGTCCTCAGCGGGAGGTGGACAAGAGACCCAGTACTTC. The V and J genes are TRBV28 and TRBJ2-5; 9 positions match TRBD2. The CDR3 totals 16 residues. V lost 6 bases, J lost 2 bases, and 10 bases stayed unmatched. Germline assignment: CDR1 MDHEN and CDR2 SYDVKM.

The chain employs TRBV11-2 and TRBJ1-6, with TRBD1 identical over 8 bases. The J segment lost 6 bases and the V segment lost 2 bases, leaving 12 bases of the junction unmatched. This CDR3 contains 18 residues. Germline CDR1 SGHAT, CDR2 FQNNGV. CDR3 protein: CASSLRGGRGRGNSPLHF. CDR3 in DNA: TGTGCCAGCAGCTTAAGGGGGGGCAGGGGGCGGGGTAATTCACCCCTCCACTTT. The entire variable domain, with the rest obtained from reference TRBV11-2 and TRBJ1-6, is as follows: EAGVAQSPRYKIIEKRQSVAFWCNPISGHATLYWYQQILGQGPKLLIQFQNNGVVDDSQLPKDRFSAERLKGVDSTLKIQPAKLEDSAVYLCASSLRGGRGRGNSPLHFGNGTRLTVT.

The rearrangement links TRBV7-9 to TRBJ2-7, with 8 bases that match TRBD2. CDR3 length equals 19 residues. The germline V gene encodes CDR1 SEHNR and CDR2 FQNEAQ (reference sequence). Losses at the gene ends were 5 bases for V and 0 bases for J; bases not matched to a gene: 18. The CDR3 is CASSRRWGEAGDRSYEQYF. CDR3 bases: TGTGCCAGCAGCCGACGCTGGGGTGAAGCGGGAGACCGCTCCTACGAGCAGTACTTC.

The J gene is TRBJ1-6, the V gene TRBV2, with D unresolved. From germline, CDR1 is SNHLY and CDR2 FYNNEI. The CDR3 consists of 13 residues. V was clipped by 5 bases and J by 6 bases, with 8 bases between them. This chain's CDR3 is CASSLGSNSPLHF. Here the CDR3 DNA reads TGTGCCAGCAGTCTAGGGAGTAATTCACCCCTCCACTTT.

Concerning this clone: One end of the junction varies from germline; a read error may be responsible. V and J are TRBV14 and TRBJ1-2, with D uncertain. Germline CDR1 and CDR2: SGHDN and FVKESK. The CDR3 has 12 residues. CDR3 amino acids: CASTQEGEGYTF. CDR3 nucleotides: TGTGCCAGCACCCAAGAGGGCGAGGGCTACACCTTC.

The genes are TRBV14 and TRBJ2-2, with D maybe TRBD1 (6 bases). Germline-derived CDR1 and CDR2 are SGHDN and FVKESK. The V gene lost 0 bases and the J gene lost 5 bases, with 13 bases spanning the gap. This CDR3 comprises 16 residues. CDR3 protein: CASSQDSRGGTGELFF. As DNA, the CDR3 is TGTGCCAGCAGCCAAGATTCCAGGGGCGGGACCGGGGAGCTGTTTTTT. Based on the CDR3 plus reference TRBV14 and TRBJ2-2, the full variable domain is EAGVTQFPSHSVIEKGQTVTLRCDPISGHDNLYWYRRVMGKEIKFLLHFVKESKQDESGMPNNRFLAERTGGTYSTLKVQPAELEDSGVYFCASSQDSRGGTGELFFGEGSRLTVL.

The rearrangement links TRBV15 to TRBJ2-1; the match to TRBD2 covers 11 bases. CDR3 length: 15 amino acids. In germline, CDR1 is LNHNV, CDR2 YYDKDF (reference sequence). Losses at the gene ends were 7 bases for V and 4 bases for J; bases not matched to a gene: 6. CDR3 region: CATKTGLAAYNEQFF. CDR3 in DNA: TGTGCCACCAAAACGGGACTAGCGGCTTACAATGAGCAGTTCTTC. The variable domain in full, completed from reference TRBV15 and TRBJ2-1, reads DAMVIQNPRYQVTQFGKPVTLSCSQTLNHNVMYWYQQKSSQAPKLLFHYYDKDFNNEADTPDNFQSRRPNTSFCFLDIRSPGLGDTAMYLCATKTGLAAYNEQFFGPGTRLTVL.

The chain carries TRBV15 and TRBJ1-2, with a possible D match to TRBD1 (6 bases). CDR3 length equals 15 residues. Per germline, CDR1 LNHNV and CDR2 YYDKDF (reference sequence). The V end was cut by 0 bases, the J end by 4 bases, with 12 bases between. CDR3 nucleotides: TGTGCCACCAGCAGAGATGCCTCAGGGGCCTATGGCTACACCTTC. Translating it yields CATSRDASGAYGYTF.

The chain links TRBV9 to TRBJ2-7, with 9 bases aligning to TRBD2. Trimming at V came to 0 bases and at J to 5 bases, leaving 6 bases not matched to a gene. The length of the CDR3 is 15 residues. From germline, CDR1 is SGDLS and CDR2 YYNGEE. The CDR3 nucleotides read TGTGCCAGCAGCGTAGTGTTAGCGGGAGTTAACGAGCAGTACTTC. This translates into CASSVVLAGVNEQYF. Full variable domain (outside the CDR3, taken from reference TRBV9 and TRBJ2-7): DSGVTQTPKHLITATGQRVTLRCSPRSGDLSVYWYQQSLDQGLQFLIQYYNGEERAKGNILERFSAQQFPDLHSELNLSSLELGDSALYFCASSVVLAGVNEQYFGPGTRLTVT.